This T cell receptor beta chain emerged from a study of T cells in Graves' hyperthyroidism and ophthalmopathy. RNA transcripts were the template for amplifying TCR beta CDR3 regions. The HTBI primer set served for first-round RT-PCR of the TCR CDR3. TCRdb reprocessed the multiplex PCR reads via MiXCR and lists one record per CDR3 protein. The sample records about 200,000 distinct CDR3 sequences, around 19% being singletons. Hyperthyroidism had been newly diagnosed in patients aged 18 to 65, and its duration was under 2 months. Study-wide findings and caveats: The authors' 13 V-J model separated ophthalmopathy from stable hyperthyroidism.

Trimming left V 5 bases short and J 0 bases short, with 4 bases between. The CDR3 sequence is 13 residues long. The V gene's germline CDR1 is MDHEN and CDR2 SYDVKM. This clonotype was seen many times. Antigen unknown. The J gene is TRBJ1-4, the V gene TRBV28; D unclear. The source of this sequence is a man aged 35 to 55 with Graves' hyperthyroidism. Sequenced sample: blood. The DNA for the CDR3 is TGTGCCAGCAGTGTTGCAACTAATGAAAAACTGTTTTTT. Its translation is CASSVATNEKLFF.